This TCR beta chain was sequenced during a study of CD8+CD57+ T cells in acquired aplastic anemia. Study-level information: Sorted CD4+ and CD8+ cells yielded DNA averaging about 2.9 ug. Where healthy donors were concerned, CD4+ cells averaged about 10 million reads. Whole-study findings and limits: Patient and control CD8+ Simpson's diversity was not significantly different. Common to patients and controls were roughly 30 CD8+ CDR3 sequences.

TCR beta VDJ and CDR3 were profiled, and genomic DNA was the template. TCRdb analysed the reads with MiXCR anew, one entry per CDR3 protein. This sample has some 220,000 distinct CDR3 sequences; around 32% occur once, and the top ten carry roughly 1.1%. On this clonotype: Antigen: not known.

CDR3 size: 14 residues. Germline V gene sequence: CDR1 SGHDN, CDR2 FVKESK. The V and J ends lost 1 base and 3 bases respectively, with 9 bases between them. Specimen: sorted CD4+, CD8+, or CD8+CD57+ T cells (not recorded which) from PBMCs. This chain uses TRBV14 with TRBJ1-2, with D unclear. This sequence originates from a human donor in good health, serving as a control. The CDR3 reads CASSQGEGDYGYTF. The CDR3 coding sequence is TGTGCCAGCAGCCAAGGTGAGGGCGACTATGGCTACACCTTC.